One and the same sample provided the 6 T cell receptor beta chains below, sequenced in a study of CD4 and CD8 cells across lung adenocarcinoma regions. In TCRdb, the PCR reads were re-called with MiXCR into one record per CDR3 protein. Of some 8,000 distinct CDR3 sequences listed, less than 70% were seen once; the top ten hold less than 20%. The specimen was CD8+ T cells from the center of a lung tumor. The source of these receptors is a female donor with lung adenocarcinoma. The CD4 and CD8 labels of this study may be unreliable.

The table lists this clonotype with a few counts. DNA of the CDR3: TGTGCCAGCAGTGAAAGTGGAAACACCATATATTTT. Translated: CASSESGNTIYF. The chain recombines TRBV6-4 with TRBJ1-3; D call uncertain. In germline, CDR1 is MRHNA, CDR2 SNTAGT. CDR3 length equals 12 residues. The V gene lost 3 bases and the J gene lost 3 bases, with 3 bases spanning the gap.

This clonotype occurred a few times. This chain connects TRBV7-2 to TRBJ2-1, with unresolved D. CDR1 and CDR2 from the germline V gene are SGHTA and FQGNSA. Trimming cost V 7 bases and J 13 bases, with 17 bases left between them. The CDR3 has 12 residues. The CDR3 DNA follows: TGTGCCAGCACTACGTACCAAGAGACCCAGTTCTTC. Translating gives CASTTYQETQFF.

As concerns this clonotype: The junction shows a germline mismatch at one end, possibly a read error. This chain links TRBV7-3 with TRBJ2-1, with 8 bases identical to TRBD2. Germline V lookup: CDR1 SGHTA, CDR2 FQGTGA. The CDR3 has 14 residues. The CDR3 nucleotides are TGTGCGGGGAGCGGGGGCCGTGACCCAGAGACGCAGTTTTTC. It is translated as CAGSGGRDPETQFF.

As concerns this clonotype: The conserved final phenylalanine or tryptophan is absent from the CDR3, which likely points to a read error. Because the CDR3's place on the DNA is in doubt, the DNA is left out and the CDR3 is given as listed by TCRdb. The rearrangement joins TRBV27 to TRBJ2-5. The CDR3 is 13 amino acids long, termini counted. Per germline, CDR1 MNHEY and CDR2 SMNVEV (reference sequence). CDR3 region: CASCVISMATQYS.

The chain uses TRBV6-1 and TRBJ2-4; D possibly corresponds to TRBD2 (6 bases). The V gene's germline CDR1 is MNHNS and CDR2 SASEGT. V gave up 11 bases and J gave up 13 bases, with 33 bases separating them. The CDR3 spans 16 residues. The CDR3: CACARPGSGGEEIQYF. In DNA form, the CDR3 reads TGTGCCTGCGCGCGCCCGGGTAGCGGTGGGGAAGAGATCCAGTACTTC.

V is TRBV7-2 and J is TRBJ2-4; D is possibly TRBD2 (6 bases). In germline, CDR1 is SGHTA, CDR2 FQGNSA. The CDR3 length is 11 residues. CDR3 residues: CAGLAQNTQYF. The CDR3 DNA is TGTGCGGGCCTAGCGCAGAACACCCAGTACTTC.